This TCR beta chain came from a study of beta chain features in type 1 diabetes (dated 2018 in TCRdb). At the level of the whole study: Mean age, gender distribution, total cell number and subset yield were not different between patients and healthy donors. Whereas all 28 donors provided naive and central memory subsets, regulatory and stem cell-like memory subsets were isolated from just 8 patients and about 8 healthy donors. The study compared TCRB repertoires of sorted circulating CD4+ T cell subsets between recently diagnosed type 1 diabetes patients and matched healthy donors. Across all samples, fewer than 110,000,000 sorted cells were examined, and cell number per subset correlated strongly with RNA yield.

All of the isolated RNA was reverse transcribed with the High Capacity cDNA Reverse Transcription Kit, so expressed TCRB transcripts were sequenced. Stem cell-like memory T cell samples underwent survey-depth immunoSEQ sequencing, averaging roughly 1 million total reads per sample. Sorted cells were lysed in RLT buffer and RNA was extracted with DNase-treated RNeasy Micro or Mini kits, depending on cell number. To prevent cross-contamination, each cell subset was processed individually, whereas patient and healthy donor samples were processed jointly. The immunoSEQ multiplex PCR was used to amplify TCRB sequences from cDNA, yielding 87-bp fragments that span the CDR3 region. The amplicons were sequenced using the Illumina HiSeq platform. As for the original processing: PCR bias was corrected computationally using synthetic template baselines, and reads within Hamming distance 2 were collapsed, with unmergeable singletons discarded. Reads were aligned to IMGT to assign V, D and J genes, CDR3 length, and insertions or deletions at six rearrangement sites. Clonotype counts were normalized to sorted cell number within each subset before computing true diversity and Gini coefficients with the tcR R package. The overlap coefficient, calculated on TCRB nucleotide sequences, was used to quantify repertoire sharing. TCRdb re-hosts the immuneACCESS table, in-frame sequences only. Its copies lack some clones; in the studies checked, an unresolved V gene accounts for under half of them, and the cause for the rest is not known. That table gives V, J and clone size, and the DNA gave D and trimming. A total of more than 85,000 clones appear in this sample, almost 40% of them only once. The ten largest clones take up 0.065% of the sample.

This clone turned up a few times. Its antigen remains unidentified. One base away there is no much larger clone; base qualities are not given. Each donor gave one peripheral blood draw, averaging approximately 0.12 L, which was collected into heparinised tubes. A BD FACSAria II and a panel including CD45RO, CCR7, CD25, CD127, CD95 and CD27 were used to sort naive, central memory, regulatory and stem cell-like memory CD4+ T cells. Purity was above 95% for every sorted population. PBMCs were separated immediately by Lymphoprep density gradient centrifugation and were stained directly, without being cultured. So that batch effects would be minimized, each experiment stained and sorted samples in pairs, pairing one healthy donor with one patient. General conclusions and limits of the study: Only small numbers of individuals were included in the HLA sub-analyses, which left unresolved whether HLA type had any influence on TCRB rearrangement. Shorter templates might have been favored by PCR, but patient and control samples were amplified and corrected together, so both groups would have been affected equally by any skew. Type 1 diabetes patients showed a moderate but significant shortening of TCRB CDR3 length in all four CD4+ subsets. Sequencing cDNA rather than genomic DNA could over-represent highly expressing activated cells, although activation and CD3 levels did not differ between groups. Naive, central memory and regulatory TCRB repertoires appeared to be more alike among patients than among healthy donors. At VDJ recombination sites, patients with type 1 diabetes made fewer insertions and deleted more nucleotides, a pattern implying thymic rearrangement abnormalities.

The sequenced sample was stem cell memory CD4+ T cells from blood. Explained via the paper, the cell subset or site label denotes: stem cell-like memory CD4+ T cells. The TCR originated in a woman aged 18-29 years in good health.

The DNA reads as follows: TGCGCCAGCAGCTTTCCGACAGGGAGGAATTACGAGCAGTACTTC. This is translated as CASSFPTGRNYEQYF. The chain is made from TRBV5-1 and TRBJ2-7; a tentative D match to TRBD1 spans 7 bases. Sequences SGHRS (CDR1) and YFSETQ (CDR2) are obtained from the germline V gene. V is reduced by 2 bases and J by 4 bases, leaving a spacing of 16 bases between them. The CDR3 contains 15 residues, cysteine and phenylalanine counted. Only the CDR3 DNA is retained, 45 bases long and in frame from the first base.